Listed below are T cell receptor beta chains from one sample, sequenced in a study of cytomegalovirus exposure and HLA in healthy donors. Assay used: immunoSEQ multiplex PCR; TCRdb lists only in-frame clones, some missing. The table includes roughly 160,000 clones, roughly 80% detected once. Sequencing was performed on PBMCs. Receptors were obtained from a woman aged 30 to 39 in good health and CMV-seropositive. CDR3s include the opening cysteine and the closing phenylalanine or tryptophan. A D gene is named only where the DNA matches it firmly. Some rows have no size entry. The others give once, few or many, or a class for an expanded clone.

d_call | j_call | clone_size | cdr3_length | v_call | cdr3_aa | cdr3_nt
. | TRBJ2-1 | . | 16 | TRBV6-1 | CASSEKRGYLIYEQFF | TGTGCCAGCAGTGAAAAAAGGGGGTACCTTATCTATGAGCAGTTCTTC
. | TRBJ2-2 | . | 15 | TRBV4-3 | CASSLSTANTGELFF | TGCGCCAGCAGCCTATCGACAGCGAACACCGGGGAGCTGTTTTTT
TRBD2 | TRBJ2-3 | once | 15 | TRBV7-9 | CASSLASGGTDTQYF | TGTGCCAGCAGCTTAGCTAGCGGGGGCACAGATACGCAGTATTTT
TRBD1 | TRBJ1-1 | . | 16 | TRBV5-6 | CASSSGRGRSDTEAFF | TGTGCCAGCAGTTCTGGCAGGGGGCGGTCGGACACTGAAGCTTTCTTT
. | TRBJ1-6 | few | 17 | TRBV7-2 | CASSLLLVGAYNSPLHF | TGTGCCAGCAGCTTATTATTGGTAGGAGCCTATAATTCACCCCTCCACTTT
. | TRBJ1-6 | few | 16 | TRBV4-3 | CASSQDRGTGGSPLHF | TGCGCCAGCAGCCAAGATAGGGGCACCGGGGGTTCACCCCTCCACTTT
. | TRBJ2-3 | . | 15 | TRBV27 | CASSDPQWGPDTQYF | TGTGCCAGCAGTGATCCTCAATGGGGGCCAGATACGCAGTATTTT
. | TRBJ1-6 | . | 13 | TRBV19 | CASSIHGGSPLHF | TGTGCCAGTAGTATTCACGGGGGGTCACCCCTCCACTTT
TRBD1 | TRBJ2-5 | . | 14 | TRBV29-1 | CSALDRYNQETQYF | TGCAGCGCCCTGGACAGGTACAATCAAGAGACCCAGTACTTC
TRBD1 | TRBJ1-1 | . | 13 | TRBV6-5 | CASSYLQGGEAFF | TGTGCCAGCAGTTACCTACAGGGGGGAGAAGCTTTCTTT
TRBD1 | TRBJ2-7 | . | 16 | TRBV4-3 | CASSQDGGTGGYEQYF | TGCGCCAGCAGCCAAGACGGAGGGACAGGGGGCTACGAGCAGTACTTC
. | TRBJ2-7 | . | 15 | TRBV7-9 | CSSRSTGTRIYEQYF | TGTTCCAGCAGATCGACCGGGACAAGGATCTACGAGCAGTACTTC
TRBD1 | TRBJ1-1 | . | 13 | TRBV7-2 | CASSLTGGTEAFF | TGTGCCAGCAGTTTGACAGGGGGGACTGAAGCTTTCTTT
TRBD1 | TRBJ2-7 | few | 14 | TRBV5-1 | CASSPRTGAGEQYF | TGCGCCAGCAGCCCCCGGACAGGGGCGGGCGAGCAGTACTTC
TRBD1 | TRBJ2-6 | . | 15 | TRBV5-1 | CASSEGGAGANVLTF | TGCGCCAGCAGCGAAGGGGGCGCTGGGGCCAACGTCCTGACTTTC
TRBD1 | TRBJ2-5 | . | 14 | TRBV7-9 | CASSFQGEGETQYF | TGTGCCAGCAGCTTCCAGGGGGAAGGGGAGACCCAGTACTTC
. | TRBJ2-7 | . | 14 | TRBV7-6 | CASSRDSRAYEQYF | TGTGCCAGCAGCCGAGACAGTCGCGCCTACGAGCAGTACTTC
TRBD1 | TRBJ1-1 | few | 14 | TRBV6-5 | CASSQPGQGTEAFF | TGTGCCAGCAGCCAACCGGGACAGGGAACTGAAGCTTTCTTT
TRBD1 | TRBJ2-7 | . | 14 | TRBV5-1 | CASSGTGGSYEQYF | TGCGCCAGCAGCGGGACAGGAGGATCCTACGAGCAGTACTTC
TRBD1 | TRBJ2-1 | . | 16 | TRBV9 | CASSVEGQGVYNEQFF | TGTGCCAGCAGCGTAGAGGGACAGGGGGTCTACAATGAGCAGTTCTTC
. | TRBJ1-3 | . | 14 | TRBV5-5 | CASGRGASGNTIYF | TGTGCCAGCGGGAGGGGGGCATCTGGAAACACCATATATTTT
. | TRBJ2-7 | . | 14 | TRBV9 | CASSVGDTAYEQYF | TGTGCCAGCAGCGTAGGGGACACAGCCTACGAGCAGTACTTC
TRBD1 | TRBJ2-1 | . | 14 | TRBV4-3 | CASSQETGHNEQFF | TGCGCCAGCAGCCAAGAGACAGGGCACAATGAGCAGTTCTTC
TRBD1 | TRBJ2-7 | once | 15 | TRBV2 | CASTDGQGSVGEQYF | TGTGCCAGCACCGATGGACAGGGGAGTGTGGGCGAGCAGTACTTC
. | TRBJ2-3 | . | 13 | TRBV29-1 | CSVDRGNTDTQYF | TGCAGCGTTGATAGAGGGAACACAGATACGCAGTATTTT
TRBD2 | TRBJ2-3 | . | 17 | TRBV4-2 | CASSRTSGGMSTDTQYF | TGTGCCAGCAGCAGGACTAGCGGGGGGATGAGCACAGATACGCAGTATTTT
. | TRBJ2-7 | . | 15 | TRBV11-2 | CASSLGNRAHYEQYF | TGTGCCAGCAGCTTAGGAAACAGGGCCCATTACGAGCAGTACTTC
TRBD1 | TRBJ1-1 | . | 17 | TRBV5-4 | CASRRTGTAKRGTEAFF | TGTGCCAGCCGCCGGACCGGGACAGCCAAAAGGGGCACTGAAGCTTTCTTT